A single sample gave rise to the 27 T cell receptor beta chains below, sequenced in a study of blood T cell repertoires in COVID-19. Some clones are missing from TCRdb's copy, which holds only in-frame ones; the method was immunoSEQ multiplex PCR. The sample consists of 100,000 to 150,000 clones, about 77% of them appearing once. Material for sequencing was peripheral blood. Receptors originate from a human donor in a cohort sampled during active COVID-19.

The chain couples TRBV15 to TRBJ1-4; weak D call: TRBD1 (5 bases). The CDR3 is made up of 15 amino acids. The V gene lost 0 bases and the J gene lost 6 bases, with 11 bases spanning the gap. CDR1 is LNHNV, CDR2 YYDKDF, per germline (reference sequence). The CDR3 DNA follows: TGTGCCACCAGCAGAGATTTCGGAGGGGATGAAAAACTGTTTTTT. It translates to CATSRDFGGDEKLFF.

The CDR3 is CASSSPLTGDTDTQYF. The DNA for the CDR3 is TGTGCCAGCAGCTCACCTTTGACAGGGGATACAGATACGCAGTATTTT. V is TRBV11-1 and J is TRBJ2-3; the match to TRBD1 covers 8 bases. CDR1 SGHAT and CDR2 FQDESV come from the germline V gene (reference sequence). The CDR3 has 16 residues. With V trimmed by 4 bases and J by 3 bases, 9 bases remained unmatched.

The genes are TRBV4-2 and TRBJ2-5, with TRBD1 matching 8 bases. Germline values: CDR1 LGHNA, CDR2 YNFKEQ. The CDR3 runs to 14 residues. With 1 base clipped from V and 5 bases from J, the junction kept 3 bases outside the gene matches. DNA of the CDR3: TGTGCCAGCAGCCAAGGACAGGGGACTGAGACCCAGTACTTC. This gives the protein CASSQGQGTETQYF.

J is TRBJ1-1 and V is TRBV7-2, with 8 bases fitting TRBD1. This CDR3 contains 16 residues. Germline V gene data show CDR1 as SGHTA and CDR2 as FQGNSA. The junction had 13 bases not matched to a gene; V was cut back by 5 bases and J by 5 bases. CDR3 nucleotide sequence: TGTGCCAGCAGCCCTGGTTCAGGACAGGGAGGAACTGAAGCTTTCTTT. Protein: CASSPGSGQGGTEAFF.

The chain links TRBV27 to TRBJ1-2; D not resolved. The V end was cut by 2 bases, the J end by 6 bases, with 10 bases between. The germline V gene has CDR1 MNHEY and CDR2 SMNVEV (reference sequence). The CDR3 runs 13 residues. CDR3 nucleotide sequence: TGTGCCAGCAGTTTAAACTCCGGGAATGGCTACACCTTC. This gives the protein CASSLNSGNGYTF.

J is TRBJ1-1 and V is TRBV4-2; D remains ambiguous. Looked up from germline, CDR1 is LGHNA and CDR2 is YNFKEQ. The ends were cut back, 0 bases at V and 1 base at J, with 3 bases in the middle. CDR3 size: 13 residues. The CDR3 DNA reads TGTGCCAGCAGCCAAGACGGGAACACTGAAGCTTTCTTT. This sequence encodes CASSQDGNTEAFF.

The chain links TRBV6-5 to TRBJ2-5; D call uncertain. V lost 7 bases to trimming and J lost 5 bases, with 14 bases between them. The CDR3 is 13 amino acids. Germline CDR1 reads MNHEY; CDR2 reads SVGAGI. The CDR3 DNA reads as TGTGCCAGCAAGAGCCTCCCCCGGGAGACCCAGTACTTC. It translates to CASKSLPRETQYF.

V usage is TRBV10-3 and J usage is TRBJ1-2; 8 bases map to TRBD1. The CDR3 is 12 residues long. Germline trimming cut 3 bases from V and 8 bases from J; bases unmatched to any gene: 2. Germline loops: CDR1 ENHRY, CDR2 SYGVKD. The CDR3 bases are TGTGCCATCAGTGACAGGACAGGGGGCTACACCTTC. This codes for CAISDRTGGYTF.

This clone has only one observation. This chain joins TRBV2 and TRBJ2-1, with TRBD2 matching over 8 bases. CDR1 and CDR2 from the germline V gene are SNHLY and FYNNEI. V gave up 6 bases and J gave up 6 bases; unmatched junction bases: 10. This CDR3 region has 15 residues. CDR3 region: CASSSPGLGVNEQFF. In nucleotides, the CDR3 is TGTGCCAGCAGCTCTCCGGGACTAGGGGTCAATGAGCAGTTCTTC. Full variable domain (rest looked up from reference TRBV2 and TRBJ2-1): EPEVTQTPSHQVTQMGQEVILRCVPISNHLYFYWYRQILGQKVEFLVSFYNNEISEKSEIFDDQFSVERPDGSNFTLKIRSTKLEDSAMYFCASSSPGLGVNEQFFGPGTRLTVL.

The rearrangement uses TRBV6-5 and TRBJ2-1; possibly TRBD2 for D (5 bases). This CDR3 has 15 residues. The V gene's germline CDR1 is MNHEY and CDR2 SVGAGI. The germline V and J ends were trimmed by 6 bases and 7 bases, with 19 bases remaining between them. CDR3 amino acids: CASSRITRDFNEQFF. CDR3 nucleotides: TGTGCCAGCAGCCGTATAACTAGGGATTTTAATGAGCAGTTCTTC.

The chain carries TRBV7-2 and TRBJ1-6; D is perhaps TRBD1 (6 bases). The CDR3 covers 18 residues. Germline CDR1 reads SGHTA; CDR2 reads FQGNSA. With 1 base removed from V and 5 bases from J, the gap between germline ends came to 18 bases. The CDR3 region is CASSLVYTGGSHNSPLHF. DNA for the CDR3: TGTGCCAGCAGCTTAGTTTATACGGGGGGCTCACATAATTCACCCCTCCACTTT.

The chain links TRBV18 to TRBJ1-5; a weak D match, TRBD1 (5 bases). V gave up 3 bases and J gave up 0 bases, with 18 bases separating them. The germline V gene encodes CDR1 KGHSH and CDR2 LQKENI. The CDR3 runs 18 residues. CDR3 region: CASSPRGRGPDSNQPQHF. For the CDR3, the DNA is TGTGCCAGCTCACCCCGGGGGAGGGGACCTGATAGCAATCAGCCCCAGCATTTT.

The J gene is TRBJ1-4, the V gene TRBV2; no clear D. The germline CDR1 and CDR2 sequences are SNHLY and FYNNEI. The CDR3 is 14 residues long. Trimming removed 6 bases from V and 7 bases from J, with 15 bases in between. CDR3 sequence reads: CASSAPGYGEKLFF. CDR3 in DNA: TGTGCCAGCAGCGCCCCCGGGTACGGTGAAAAACTGTTTTTT.

V usage is TRBV27 and J usage is TRBJ2-7; 7 nucleotides agree with TRBD1. The J segment lost 2 bases and the V segment lost 5 bases, leaving 12 bases of the junction unmatched. The CDR3 contains 16 residues. The germline V gene has CDR1 MNHEY and CDR2 SMNVEV (reference sequence). This chain's CDR3 is CASSRKGRGQTYEQYF. For the CDR3, the DNA is TGTGCCAGCAGTAGGAAAGGACGGGGACAGACCTACGAGCAGTACTTC.

This clone turned up a few times. The chain links TRBV4-3 to TRBJ2-5, with 7 nucleotides matching TRBD2. CDR1 is LGHNA and CDR2 is YSLEER in the germline V gene. This CDR3 spans 16 amino acids. With 4 bases clipped from V and 3 bases from J, the junction kept 11 bases outside the gene matches. CDR3 DNA sequence: TGCGCCAGCAGCCGAGGCTCGCGGGGGACCGAAGAGACCCAGTACTTC. This translates into CASSRGSRGTEETQYF.

The V gene is TRBV27, the J gene TRBJ2-7; no clear D gene. The germline V gene encodes CDR1 MNHEY and CDR2 SMNVEV (reference sequence). The CDR3 consists of 11 residues. Trimming cost V 6 bases and J 0 bases, with 3 bases left between them. The CDR3 sequence: CASSGSYEQYF. CDR3 DNA sequence: TGTGCCAGCAGCGGCTCCTACGAGCAGTACTTC.

This chain joins TRBV6-1 and TRBJ2-6; unclear D gene. The CDR3 spans 15 residues. Trimming removed 3 bases from V and 0 bases from J, with 6 bases in between. CDR1 MNHNS and CDR2 SASEGT come from the germline V gene. The DNA for the CDR3 is TGTGCCAGCAGTGACCAGCGCTCTGGGGCCAACGTCCTGACTTTC. This sequence encodes CASSDQRSGANVLTF.

The chain has TRBV11-3 and TRBJ1-5; the D is unclear. The length of the CDR3 is 16 residues. The ends were cut back, 0 bases at V and 0 bases at J, with 9 bases in the middle. The germline V gene encodes CDR1 SGHNT and CDR2 YENEEA. In nucleotides, the CDR3 is TGTGCCAGCAGCTTAGATTACAGCTATAGCAATCAGCCCCAGCATTTT. Amino acids: CASSLDYSYSNQPQHF.

The V gene is TRBV7-8, the J gene TRBJ2-7, with 10 positions matching TRBD2. CDR3 length: 16 residues. With 4 bases clipped from V and 1 base from J, the junction kept 7 bases outside the gene matches. Looked up from germline, CDR1 is SGHVS and CDR2 is FQNEAQ. The CDR3 is CASSSISGRRSYEQYF. CDR3 DNA: TGTGCCAGCAGCTCGATTAGCGGGAGGAGATCCTACGAGCAGTACTTC.

The chain recombines TRBV3-1 (or the pseudogene TRBV3-2) with TRBJ2-7, with 7 bases aligning to TRBD2. This CDR3 is 15 amino acids long. V was clipped by 1 base and J by 5 bases; unmatched bases: 8. Looked up from germline, CDR1 is LGHDT and CDR2 is YNNKEL (reference sequence). This CDR3 reads CASSQAGGSNDEQYF. The CDR3 bases are TGTGCCAGCAGCCAAGCTGGCGGGAGCAACGACGAGCAGTACTTC.

This chain joins TRBV5-1 and TRBJ2-7; 12 nucleotides line up with TRBD2. V lost 0 bases to trimming and J lost 5 bases; unmatched junction nucleotides: 6. The CDR3 has 16 amino acids. CDR1 is SGHRS and CDR2 is YFSETQ in the germline V gene. Here the CDR3 reads CASSLESSGRADEQYF. CDR3 DNA sequence: TGCGCCAGCAGCTTGGAGTCTAGCGGGAGGGCCGACGAGCAGTACTTC.

This chain joins TRBV11-2 and TRBJ2-6; D possibly corresponds to TRBD1 (6 bases). Germline V gene lookup returns CDR1 SGHAT and CDR2 FQNNGV. Trimming pared 5 bases from V and 0 bases from J, leaving 20 bases between. The length of the CDR3 is 19 residues. DNA for the CDR3: TGTGCCAGCAGCAAGCCCCGGGGCAGGGGAAGCTCTGGGGCCAACGTCCTGACTTTC. Its translation is CASSKPRGRGSSGANVLTF.

This chain uses TRBV12-3 or TRBV12-4 with TRBJ2-7; D gene uncertain. V was pared by 2 bases and J by 2 bases, with 7 bases between. This CDR3 comprises 13 residues. The chain's CDR3 is CASSLRTPYEQYF. CDR3 bases: TGTGCCAGCAGTTTAAGAACACCCTACGAGCAGTACTTC.

In its sample, this clone was seen many times. DNA for the CDR3: TGTGCCAGCGAGGGGCACCGGGGGGATAATGAAAAACTGTTTTTT. Protein sequence: CASEGHRGDNEKLFF. V gene TRBV2 combines with J gene TRBJ1-4; D perhaps matches TRBD1 (5 bases). CDR3 length: 15 residues. From germline, CDR1 is SNHLY and CDR2 FYNNEI. V dropped 8 bases and J dropped 4 bases, with 17 bases sitting between them. Together with reference TRBV2 and TRBJ1-4, the CDR3 gives the full variable domain: EPEVTQTPSHQVTQMGQEVILRCVPISNHLYFYWYRQILGQKVEFLVSFYNNEISEKSEIFDDQFSVERPDGSNFTLKIRSTKLEDSAMYFCASEGHRGDNEKLFFGSGTQLSVL.

The rearrangement joins TRBV18 to TRBJ1-1; weak D call: TRBD1 (5 bases). The length of the CDR3 is 15 residues. Trimming shortened V by 2 bases and J by 6 bases, and 16 bases separated the two germline ends. Germline V gene sequence: CDR1 KGHSH, CDR2 LQKENI. CDR3 sequence reads: CASSPGSGGSAEAFF. The CDR3 coding sequence is TGTGCCAGCTCACCAGGTTCGGGGGGGTCGGCTGAAGCTTTCTTT.

The chain carries TRBV4-1 and TRBJ2-5; 12 bases fit TRBD2. Losses at the gene ends were 0 bases for V and 5 bases for J; bases not matched to a gene: 10. The CDR3 has 18 amino acids. CDR1 and CDR2 from the germline V gene are MGHRA and YSYEKL. The CDR3 sequence is CASSQDSTSGGPRETQYF. For the CDR3, the DNA is TGCGCCAGCAGCCAAGATTCGACTAGCGGGGGCCCCCGGGAGACCCAGTACTTC.

This clone appeared a single time. This chain links TRBV18 with TRBJ2-7, with 8 bases lining up with TRBD1. J gave up 3 bases and V 3 bases, and 10 bases lay outside the gene matches. The CDR3 has 16 amino acids. Germline V gene sequence: CDR1 KGHSH, CDR2 LQKENI. As DNA, the CDR3 is TGTGCCAGCTCACCGCAGGGGCAGGGGGCGAGCTACGAGCAGTACTTC. Translating gives CASSPQGQGASYEQYF. Variable domain in full (rest from reference TRBV18 and TRBJ2-7): NAGVMQNPRHLVRRRGQEARLRCSPMKGHSHVYWYRQLPEEGLKFMVYLQKENIIDESGMPKERFSAEFPKEGPSILRIQQVVRGDSAAYFCASSPQGQGASYEQYFGPGTRLTVT.